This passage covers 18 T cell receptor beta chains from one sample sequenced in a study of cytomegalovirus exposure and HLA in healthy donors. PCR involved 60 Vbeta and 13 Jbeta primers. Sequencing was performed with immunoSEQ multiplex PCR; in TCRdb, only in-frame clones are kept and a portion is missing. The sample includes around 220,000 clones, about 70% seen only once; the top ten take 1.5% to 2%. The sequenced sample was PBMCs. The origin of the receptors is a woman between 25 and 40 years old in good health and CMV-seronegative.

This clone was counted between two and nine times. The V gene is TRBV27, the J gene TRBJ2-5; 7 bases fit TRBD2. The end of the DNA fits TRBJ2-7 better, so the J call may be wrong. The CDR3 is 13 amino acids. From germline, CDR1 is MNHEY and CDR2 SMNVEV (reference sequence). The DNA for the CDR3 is TGTGCCAGCAGAAAGGGAGGGACCTACGAGCAGTACTTC. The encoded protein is CASRKGGTYEQYF.

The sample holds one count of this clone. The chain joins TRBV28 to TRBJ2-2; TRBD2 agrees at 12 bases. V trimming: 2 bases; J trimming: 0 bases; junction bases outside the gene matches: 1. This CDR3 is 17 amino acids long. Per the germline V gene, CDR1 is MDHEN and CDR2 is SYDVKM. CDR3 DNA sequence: TGTGCCAGCAGTTTAGGACTAGCGGGACCGAACACCGGGGAGCTGTTTTTT. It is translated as CASSLGLAGPNTGELFF.

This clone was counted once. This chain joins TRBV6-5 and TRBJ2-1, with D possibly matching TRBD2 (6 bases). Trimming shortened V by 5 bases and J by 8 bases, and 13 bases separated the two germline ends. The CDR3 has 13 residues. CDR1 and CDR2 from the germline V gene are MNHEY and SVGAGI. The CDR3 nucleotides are TGTGCCAGCAGTGAAGCGTGGGGGGATGAGCAGTTCTTC. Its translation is CASSEAWGDEQFF.

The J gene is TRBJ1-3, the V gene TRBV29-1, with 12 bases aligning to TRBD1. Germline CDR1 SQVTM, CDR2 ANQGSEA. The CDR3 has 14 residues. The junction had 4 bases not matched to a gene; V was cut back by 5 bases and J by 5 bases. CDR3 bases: TGCAGCGTTAGGGACAGGGGGCGAAGAAACACCATATATTTT. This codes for CSVRDRGRRNTIYF.

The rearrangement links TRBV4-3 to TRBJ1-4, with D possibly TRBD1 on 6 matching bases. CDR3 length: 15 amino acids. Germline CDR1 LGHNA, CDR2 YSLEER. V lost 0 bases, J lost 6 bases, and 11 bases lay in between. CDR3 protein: CASSQDGAGDEKLFF. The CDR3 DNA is TGCGCCAGCAGCCAAGATGGGGCAGGGGATGAAAAACTGTTTTTT.

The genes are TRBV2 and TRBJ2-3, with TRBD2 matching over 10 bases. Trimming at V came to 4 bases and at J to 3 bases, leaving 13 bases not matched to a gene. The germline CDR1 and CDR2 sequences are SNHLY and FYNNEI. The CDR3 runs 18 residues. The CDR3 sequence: CASSALAGGQWRTDTQYF. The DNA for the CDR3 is TGTGCCAGCAGTGCGTTAGCGGGGGGCCAATGGCGTACAGATACGCAGTATTTT.

CDR3 in DNA: TGTGCCAGCAGCTCCAGGGTGCGAATGAACACTGAAGCTTTCTTT. Residues: CASSSRVRMNTEAFF. The chain employs TRBV7-8 and TRBJ1-1; weak D call: TRBD1 (5 bases). Germline CDR1 is SGHVS and CDR2 is FQNEAQ. This CDR3 is built from 15 residues. V dropped 4 bases and J dropped 0 bases, with 12 bases sitting between them.

The CDR3 bases are TGTGCCAGCAGTGAAAGAGTTATAGAAAATCAGCCCCAGCATTTT. This encodes CASSERVIENQPQHF. The V and J genes are TRBV6-1 and TRBJ1-5; D call uncertain. This CDR3 contains 15 residues. The V end was cut by 2 bases, the J end by 4 bases, with 12 bases between. Germline lookup yields CDR1 MNHNS and CDR2 SASEGT.

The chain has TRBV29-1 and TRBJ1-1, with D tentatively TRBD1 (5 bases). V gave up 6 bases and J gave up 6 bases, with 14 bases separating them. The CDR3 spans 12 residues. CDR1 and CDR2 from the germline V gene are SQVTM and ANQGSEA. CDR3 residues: CSVAGGTPEAFF. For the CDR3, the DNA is TGCAGCGTCGCCGGGGGTACCCCTGAAGCTTTCTTT.

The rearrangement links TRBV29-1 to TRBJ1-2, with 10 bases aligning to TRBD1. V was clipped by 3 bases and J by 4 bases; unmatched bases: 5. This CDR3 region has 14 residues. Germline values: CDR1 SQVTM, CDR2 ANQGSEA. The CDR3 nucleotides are TGCAGCGTTGAGGACAGGGGGGTTCCCTATGGCTACACCTTC. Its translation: CSVEDRGVPYGYTF.

CDR3 DNA sequence: TGTGCCAGCAGCATACAGGGGGCCGGCAATCAGCCCCAGCATTTT. Translating gives CASSIQGAGNQPQHF. The V and J genes are TRBV5-6 and TRBJ1-5, with 9 nucleotides matching TRBD1. The CDR3 has 15 amino acids. Germline loops: CDR1 SGHDT, CDR2 YYEEEE. The V gene end was trimmed by 4 bases and the J gene end by 2 bases; junction bases not matched to a gene: 4.

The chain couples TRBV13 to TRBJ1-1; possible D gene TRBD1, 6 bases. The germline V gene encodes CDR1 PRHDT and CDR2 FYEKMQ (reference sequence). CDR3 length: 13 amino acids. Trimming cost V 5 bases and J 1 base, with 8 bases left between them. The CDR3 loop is CASSPGQNTEAFF. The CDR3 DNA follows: TGTGCCAGCAGCCCGGGACAGAACACTGAAGCTTTCTTT. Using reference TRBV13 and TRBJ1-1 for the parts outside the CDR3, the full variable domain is AAGVIQSPRHLIKEKRETATLKCYPIPRHDTVYWYQQGPGQDPQFLISFYEKMQSDKGSIPDRFSAQQFSDYHSELNMSSLELGDSALYFCASSPGQNTEAFFGQGTRLTVV.

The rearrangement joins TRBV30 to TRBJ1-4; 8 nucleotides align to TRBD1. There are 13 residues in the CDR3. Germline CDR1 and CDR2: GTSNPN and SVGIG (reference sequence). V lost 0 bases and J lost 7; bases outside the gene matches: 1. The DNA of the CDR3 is TGTGCCTGGAGTGTCCAGGGGGCTGAAAAACTGTTTTTT. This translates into CAWSVQGAEKLFF. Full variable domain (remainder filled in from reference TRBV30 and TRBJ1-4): SQTIHQWPATLVQPVGSPLSLECTVEGTSNPNLYWYRQAAGRGLQLLFYSVGIGQISSEVPQNLSASRPQDRQFILSSKKLLLSDSGFYLCAWSVQGAEKLFFGSGTQLSVL.

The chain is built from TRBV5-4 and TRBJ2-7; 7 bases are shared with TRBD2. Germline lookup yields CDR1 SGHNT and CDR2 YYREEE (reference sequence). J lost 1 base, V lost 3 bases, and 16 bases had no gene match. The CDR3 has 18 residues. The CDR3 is CASSSTSGTQLLSYEQYF. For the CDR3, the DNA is TGTGCCAGCAGCTCTACAAGCGGGACCCAGTTACTTTCCTACGAGCAGTACTTC.

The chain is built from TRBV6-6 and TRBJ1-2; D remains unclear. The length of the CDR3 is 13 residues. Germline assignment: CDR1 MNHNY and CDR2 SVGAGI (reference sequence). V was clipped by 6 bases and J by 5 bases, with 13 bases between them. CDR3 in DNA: TGTGCCAGCAGCCCCTCGCCAGTGTATGGCTACACCTTC. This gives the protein CASSPSPVYGYTF.

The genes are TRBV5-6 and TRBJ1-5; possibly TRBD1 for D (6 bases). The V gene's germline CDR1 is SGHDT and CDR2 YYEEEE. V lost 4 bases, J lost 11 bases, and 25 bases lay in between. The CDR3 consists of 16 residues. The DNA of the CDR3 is TGTGCCAGCAGCCTGGGAGGGGGACAATTATCAAGATCCCAGCATTTT. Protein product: CASSLGGGQLSRSQHF. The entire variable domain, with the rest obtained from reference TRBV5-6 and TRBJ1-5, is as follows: DAGVTQSPTHLIKTRGQQVTLRCSPKSGHDTVSWYQQALGQGPQFIFQYYEEEERQRGNFPDRFSGHQFPNYSSELNVNALLLGDSALYLCASSLGGGQLSRSQHFGDGTRLSIL.

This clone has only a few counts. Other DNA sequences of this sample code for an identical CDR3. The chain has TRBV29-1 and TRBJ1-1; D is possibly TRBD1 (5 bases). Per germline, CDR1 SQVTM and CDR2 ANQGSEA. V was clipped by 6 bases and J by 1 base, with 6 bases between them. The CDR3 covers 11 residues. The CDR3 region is CSVDRNTEAFF. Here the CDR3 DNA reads TGCAGCGTCGACAGGAACACTGAAGCTTTCTTT.

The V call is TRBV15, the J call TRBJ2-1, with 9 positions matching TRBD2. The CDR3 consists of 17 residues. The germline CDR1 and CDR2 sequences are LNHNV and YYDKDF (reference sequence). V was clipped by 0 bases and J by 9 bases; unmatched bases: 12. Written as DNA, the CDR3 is TGTGCCACCAGCAGAGACCCGGCGGCGGGAGGGAGAGGTGAGCAGTTCTTC. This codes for CATSRDPAAGGRGEQFF. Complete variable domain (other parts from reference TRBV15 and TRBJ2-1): DAMVIQNPRYQVTQFGKPVTLSCSQTLNHNVMYWYQQKSSQAPKLLFHYYDKDFNNEADTPDNFQSRRPNTSFCFLDIRSPGLGDTAMYLCATSRDPAAGGRGEQFFGPGTRLTVL.